The present TCR beta chain was sequenced within a study of cytomegalovirus exposure and HLA in healthy donors. Study-level points and caveats: Several V segments, TRBV6-2 and TRBV6-3 among them, could not be told apart and were dropped. Rare TCR sequences predominated, though certain public TCRs were found in many donors. According to an earlier analysis, most TCR beta V segments yielded productive rearrangements about 87% or about 30% of the time. A later analysis appeared to link common viral pathogens to several of the most significant clusters.

13 Jbeta primers and 60 Vbeta primers were used for the PCR. Generated by immunoSEQ multiplex PCR, the TCRdb table keeps only in-frame clones and is missing some. The sample table sets out under 250,000 clones. J gave up 3 bases and V 4 bases, and 5 bases lay outside the gene matches. Germline V CDR1 and CDR2: SGHNT, YYREEE (reference sequence). The CDR3 is 17 amino acids. A word on this clone: Its antigen is undetermined.

Source material: PBMCs. The source is a girl aged 2 to 9 in good health and CMV-seropositive. The chain couples TRBV5-4 to TRBJ2-3; the match to TRBD2 covers 16 bases. The CDR3, as DNA: TGTGCCAGCAGCCAGGGACTAGCGGGAGGGGAGACAGATACGCAGTATTTT. Encoded protein: CASSQGLAGGETDTQYF.